In its sample, the clone carrying this TCR beta chain was seen many times. Its antigen is not identified. This sample is part of a study of T-cell reconstitution after alpha-beta-depleted transplantation in children. Unique molecular identifiers were used in preparing the TCRbeta library. TCRdb passed the PCR reads through MiXCR, listing each CDR3 protein once. The table has 400,000 to 450,000 distinct CDR3 sequences, approximately 41% seen once; the top ten hold roughly a quarter. This CDR3 spans 11 amino acids. Germline V gene lookup returns CDR1 SGHTA and CDR2 FQGNSA. Trimming removed 7 bases from V and 4 bases from J, with 4 bases in between. Overall study results and limits: Alpha-beta T cells present about two months after transplant were reported to originate from several hundred expanded graft clones. T-cell counts and diversity were attributed mostly to newly produced T cells one year after transplant. The study traced high day-60 TCRbeta diversity in some patients to surviving recipient T cells and thymic progenitors.

Sequenced here: PBMCs, sampled before TCRalphabeta/CD19-depleted stem cell transplant. The V and J genes are TRBV7-2 and TRBJ2-2; D gene ambiguous. The TCR originated in a girl aged 2 to 9 with aplastic anemia, due to receive a stem cell transplant. The CDR3 bases are TGTGCCAGCACCACCACCGGGGAGCTGTTTTTT. Its protein product is CASTTTGELFF.